The sequence of this TCR beta chain was determined in a study of breast tumors, draining lymph nodes, adjacent tissues. General study results and limits: Most tumor T cells seemingly derive from lymph node, then expand in tumor. Luminal-like breast cancer showed significantly higher tumor–nontumor repertoire similarity than basal-like. Tumor TCR diversity was below lymph nodes but above nontumor tissue. That most tumor T cells come from lymph nodes remained unproven.

The lymph nodes were axillary draining lymph nodes from breast cancer patients. CDR3 length: 14 amino acids. As concerns this clonotype: Its antigen is undetermined. A single base separates this from a much larger clone, so it may be a read error.

TCRdb processed the multiplex PCR reads anew with MiXCR; each CDR3 protein has one entry. The sample consists of about 200,000 distinct CDR3 sequences, approximately 33% of them appearing once. The receptor comes from a female donor with breast cancer. Some clones in this sample may be carry-over from other donors' samples. Source material: axillary lymph node tissue. This chain joins TRBV3-2 and TRBJ2-7; the D call in the table, TRBD1, was not verified against the DNA. TRBV3-2 is a known pseudogene. CDR3 sequence reads: CASSQVSQGDERYF. The CDR3 region has the DNA TGTGCCAGCAGCCAAGTCAGCCAGGGGGATGAGCGGTACTTC.